This TCR beta chain was identified in a study of T cells in localized non-small cell lung cancer. The study, taken as a whole, reports: There were a median around 53 of the top 100 tumor clones appearing in adjacent lung. T cell clonality was highest in uninvolved adjacent lung, above tumor.

Some clones are missing from TCRdb's copy, which holds only in-frame ones; the method was immunoSEQ multiplex PCR. The top ten hold about 3.2% of the sample, which has around 31,000 clones, 70% to 90% seen once. This clone was observed a single time. Its target is not known. V was shortened by 4 bases and J by 7 bases, with 19 bases between the two germline ends. CDR3 length equals 16 residues. CDR1 and CDR2 (germline): LGHNA, YSLEER. The starting material was peripheral blood, obtained before any cancer treatment. The source of this sequence is a female donor over 55 with stage I lung adenocarcinoma. The gene calls are TRBV4-3 and TRBJ1-4, with D tentatively TRBD1 (6 bases). The chain's CDR3 is CASSRLVGTISEKLFF. The CDR3 nucleotides read TGCGCCAGCAGCCGATTAGTAGGGACAATCAGTGAAAAACTGTTTTTT.